One sample yielded the 32 T cell receptor beta chains listed below, sequenced in a study of blood T cells in healthy people across ages. With a J-beta primer mix and a sample-barcoded 5' primer, a second PCR ran about 6 to 11 cycles. From the 5' RACE reads, TCRdb called clonotypes with MiXCR, one entry per CDR3 protein. In the table there are under 1,000,000 distinct CDR3 sequences, about 45% of which are singletons. Sequenced material: blood. The receptors stem from a man older than 75 in good health.

On this clonotype: With a much larger clone just one base away, this may be a read error. The chain joins TRBV29-1 to TRBJ2-7; D uncertain. V shed 6 bases and J shed 2 bases, with 11 bases lying between them. From germline, CDR1 is SQVTM and CDR2 ANQGSEA. This CDR3 has 12 residues. CDR3 in DNA: TGCAGCGTGACGGGCGGAGCCTACGAGCAGTACTTC. Amino acid sequence: CSVTGGAYEQYF.

This clonotype was counted between two and nine times. The rearrangement links TRBV5-1 to TRBJ2-7; 8 bases match TRBD1. The CDR3 is 14 residues long. The germline gives CDR1 SGHRS, CDR2 YFSETQ. After removal of 3 bases from V and 5 bases from J, the junction contained 7 bases not matched to a gene. The CDR3 is CASSSLGQGNEQYF. As DNA, the CDR3 is TGCGCCAGCAGCTCCTTAGGACAGGGTAACGAGCAGTACTTC.

This clonotype was seen only once. This clone may be a read error of a much larger clone one base away. This sequence joins TRBV7-2 and TRBJ2-5; D ambiguous. The J call could be wrong; TRBJ2-1 is a better fit for the DNA end. Germline V lookup: CDR1 SGHTA, CDR2 FQGNSA. The CDR3 length is 13 residues. The CDR3 DNA follows: TGTGCCAGCAGCGTAGCCGGAAGAGAGACCCAGTTCTTC. Encoded protein: CASSVAGRETQFF.

This chain connects TRBV28 to TRBJ1-2; 10 nucleotides line up with TRBD1. The germline V gene has CDR1 MDHEN and CDR2 SYDVKM. This CDR3 contains 14 residues. V was pared by 6 bases and J by 6 bases, with 7 bases of the junction left unmatched. CDR3 amino acids: CASRSGTGVHGYTF. In DNA, the CDR3 is TGTGCCAGCAGGTCCGGGACAGGGGTCCATGGCTACACCTTC.

This clonotype was observed at least ten times. This chain connects TRBV7-2 to TRBJ2-7, with D possibly being TRBD2 (5 bases). The CDR3 spans 12 residues. Per germline, CDR1 SGHTA and CDR2 FQGNSA. V lost 2 bases to trimming and J lost 4 bases, with 6 bases between them. This CDR3 reads CASSLPGYEQYF. CDR3 DNA sequence: TGTGCCAGCAGCTTACCGGGGTACGAGCAGTACTTC.

This clonotype has a single count. The CDR3 loop reads CASSLAGTGSSGANVLTF. In DNA, the CDR3 is TGCGCCAGCAGCCTCGCCGGGACAGGGAGCTCTGGGGCCAACGTCCTGACTTTC. The chain employs TRBV4-1 and TRBJ2-6; 9 bases map to TRBD1. V gave up 4 bases and J gave up 0 bases; unmatched junction bases: 7. Germline loops: CDR1 MGHRA, CDR2 YSYEKL. The CDR3 loop spans 18 amino acids.

The V gene is TRBV5-1, the J gene TRBJ2-1, with 12 bases that match TRBD2. Per germline, CDR1 SGHRS and CDR2 YFSETQ. The length of the CDR3 is 16 residues. Trimming took 3 bases from V and 8 from J; bases not matched to a gene: 9. The CDR3 region is CASSWALAGGRDEQFF. The CDR3 bases are TGCGCCAGCAGCTGGGCCCTAGCGGGAGGGCGGGATGAGCAGTTCTTC.

This chain joins TRBV6-6 and TRBJ2-5; 8 nucleotides line up with TRBD2. V dropped 7 bases and J dropped 2; count of bases not matched to a gene: 6. From germline, CDR1 is MNHNY and CDR2 SVGAGI (reference sequence). The CDR3 has 14 residues. CDR3 sequence: CASNPSGSQETQYF. As DNA, the CDR3 is TGTGCCAGCAACCCTAGCGGGTCACAAGAGACCCAGTACTTC.

J is TRBJ2-5 and V is TRBV5-1; no definite D call. Trimming pared 3 bases from V and 11 bases from J, leaving 23 bases between. The CDR3 has 15 residues. Per germline, CDR1 SGHRS and CDR2 YFSETQ. The CDR3 region is CASSSVSSSGNEQYF. The CDR3 DNA sequence: TGCGCCAGCAGCTCCGTGAGCTCGTCGGGCAATGAGCAGTACTTC.

The chain links TRBV29-1 to TRBJ2-7; 12 nucleotides match TRBD2. The germline gives CDR1 SQVTM, CDR2 ANQGSEA. This CDR3 region has 14 residues. The V and J ends lost 7 bases and 2 bases, in that order; junction bases with no gene match: 6. The CDR3 loop is CSAELAGGPYEQYF. The CDR3, as DNA: TGCAGCGCAGAGCTAGCGGGAGGGCCCTACGAGCAGTACTTC.

The chain employs TRBV3-1 and TRBJ2-1; tentatively, D is TRBD1 (5 bases). The germline gives CDR1 LGHDT, CDR2 YNNKEL (reference sequence). There are 17 residues in the CDR3. Trimming stripped 0 bases from V and 4 bases from J, with 16 bases between. The DNA of the CDR3 is TGTGCCAGCAGCCAAGATGGCGGCAGGGTAGATTACAATGAGCAGTTCTTC. Protein product: CASSQDGGRVDYNEQFF.

The gene calls are TRBV27 and TRBJ2-7; D may be TRBD1 or TRBD2 (6 bases each). V was cut by 8 bases and J by 7 bases, with 18 bases left in between. Germline CDR1 is MNHEY and CDR2 is SMNVEV (reference sequence). The CDR3 is 13 residues long. CDR3 loop: CASQGGQYNEQYF. DNA for the CDR3: TGTGCCAGCCAGGGAGGACAGTACAATGAGCAGTACTTC.

This clonotype was counted at least ten times. The chain joins TRBV5-1 to TRBJ2-5; D not certain. V was pared by 1 base and J by 1 base, with 8 bases between. CDR1 SGHRS and CDR2 YFSETQ come from the germline V gene. The CDR3 runs 14 residues. The CDR3 DNA reads as TGCGCCAGCAGCTTGATGTCTACCCAAGAGACCCAGTACTTC. Translation gives CASSLMSTQETQYF.

This clonotype was counted a few times. The V call is TRBV5-4, the J call TRBJ2-5, with D possibly TRBD2 on 6 matching bases. V was shortened by 4 bases and J by 6 bases, with 16 bases between the two germline ends. The CDR3 totals 14 residues. Germline assignment: CDR1 SGHNT and CDR2 YYREEE (reference sequence). The CDR3 loop reads CASSPGTSRQTQYF. The CDR3 nucleotides are TGTGCCAGCAGCCCCGGGACTTCAAGGCAGACCCAGTACTTC.

The chain links TRBV4-2 to TRBJ1-2, with D unresolved. Between the trimmed V and J ends, which lost 1 base and 5 bases, there was a span of 14 bases. The CDR3 has 15 amino acids. The V gene's germline CDR1 is LGHNA and CDR2 YNFKEQ. CDR3 in amino acids: CASSQGEGRIYGYTF. The DNA of the CDR3 is TGTGCCAGCAGCCAAGGGGAAGGGCGAATTTATGGCTACACCTTC.

The chain is built from TRBV7-2 and TRBJ2-7; D remains ambiguous. V lost 4 bases and J lost 3, with 7 bases in between. CDR3 size: 12 residues. Germline values: CDR1 SGHTA, CDR2 FQGNSA. CDR3 bases: TGTGCCAGCAGCTCCTATTTCTACGAGCAGTACTTC. Translating it yields CASSSYFYEQYF.

A few counts support this clonotype. V usage is TRBV5-1 and J usage is TRBJ2-7; D is uncertain. Germline CDR1 SGHRS, CDR2 YFSETQ. The V end was cut by 4 bases, the J end by 0 bases, with 17 bases between. The CDR3 extends over 16 amino acids. The CDR3 region has the DNA TGCGCCAGCAGCAAATACAGAGACCCGAGCTCCTACGAGCAGTACTTC. Translation: CASSKYRDPSSYEQYF.

This clonotype has ten or more counts. This chain connects TRBV7-2 to TRBJ1-1; 8 bases agree with TRBD1. The CDR3 sequence is 13 residues long. The germline CDR1 and CDR2 sequences are SGHTA and FQGNSA. V shed 5 bases and J 4 bases; nucleotides not matched to a gene: 3. The CDR3 DNA reads as TGTGCCAGCAGCCGACAGGGGAGCACTGAAGCTTTCTTT. It codes for CASSRQGSTEAFF.

This clonotype was recorded many times. V usage is TRBV2 and J usage is TRBJ2-7; TRBD1 matches 9 bases. Trimming took 6 bases from V and 3 from J; bases not matched to a gene: 3. The germline gives CDR1 SNHLY, CDR2 FYNNEI. CDR3 length: 13 amino acids. CDR3 DNA sequence: TGTGCCAGCAGGGACAGGGGTTTCTACGAGCAGTACTTC. It specifies CASRDRGFYEQYF.

The rearrangement uses TRBV7-2 and TRBJ2-3; no clear D gene. Germline V gene sequence: CDR1 SGHTA, CDR2 FQGNSA. V was pared by 6 bases and J by 5 bases, with 12 bases between. This CDR3 comprises 13 residues. CDR3 DNA: TGTGCCAGCAGTCCTAATAGGCGAGATACGCAGTATTTT. Amino acid sequence: CASSPNRRDTQYF. The full variable domain, with the rest looked up from reference TRBV7-2 and TRBJ2-3, is GAGVSQSPSNKVTEKGKDVELRCDPISGHTALYWYRQSLGQGLEFLIYFQGNSAPDKSGLPSDRFSAERTGGSVSTLTIQRTQQEDSAVYLCASSPNRRDTQYFGPGTRLTVL.

This clonotype occurred once. The chain uses TRBV29-1 and TRBJ2-5; 8 nucleotides align to TRBD1. TRBJ2-7 matches the DNA end more closely, so the J call is doubtful. Germline assignment: CDR1 SQVTM and CDR2 ANQGSEA. The CDR3 has 13 residues. CDR3 nucleotides: TGCAGCGTTGATGGACAGGGTAACAACGAGCAGTACTTC. Translation gives CSVDGQGNNEQYF.

As regards this clonotype: A junction end diverges from the germline sequence, so it may reflect a read error. The rearrangement links TRBV6-5 to TRBJ2-3; TRBD2 aligns across 7 bases. This CDR3 contains 16 residues. Germline values: CDR1 MNHEY, CDR2 SVGAGI. The CDR3 DNA is TGTGCCAGCAGTTCCTTACTAGCGTCTAGCACAGATACACAGTATTTT. Translated, it gives CASSSLLASSTDTQYF.

As for this clonotype: Relative to the germline gene, one junction end is altered; a read error may explain this. V and J are TRBV7-9 and TRBJ2-7; D is uncertain. In germline, CDR1 is SEHNR, CDR2 FQNEAQ (reference sequence). The CDR3 is 12 residues long. CDR3 region: CASSLPGYGQYF. CDR3 sequence (DNA): TGTGCCAGCAGCTTACCAGGTTACGGGCAGTACTTC.

The genes are TRBV11-2 and TRBJ2-5, with a possible D match to TRBD1 (6 bases). The V end lost 1 base, the J end lost 5 bases, and 14 bases lay between the germline ends. The CDR3 has 15 amino acids. Germline CDR1 is SGHAT and CDR2 is FQNNGV. CDR3 loop: CASSLAGVLLETQYF. In nucleotides, the CDR3 is TGTGCCAGCAGCTTAGCAGGGGTCCTCCTTGAGACCCAGTACTTC.

This clonotype was seen repeatedly, ten times or more. Here the CDR3 reads CASILPRTASYNEQYF. The CDR3 DNA reads TGTGCCAGCATCCTCCCCCGCACCGCTTCCTACAATGAGCAGTACTTC. The chain joins TRBV6-2 or TRBV6-3 to TRBJ2-1; no definite D call. The last part of the DNA fits TRBJ2-7 better; the J call may be wrong. There are 16 residues in the CDR3. Germline CDR1 MNHEY, CDR2 SVGEGT.

The gene calls are TRBV7-3 and TRBJ2-3; 8 nucleotides line up with TRBD2. The germline V gene encodes CDR1 SGHTA and CDR2 FQGTGA. CDR3 length equals 15 residues. The V gene end was trimmed by 2 bases and the J gene end by 4 bases; junction bases not matched to a gene: 5. The CDR3, as DNA: TGTGCCAGCAGCTTACCGAGCGGGGGATCAGATACGCAGTATTTT. Its translation is CASSLPSGGSDTQYF.

The genes are TRBV12-3 or TRBV12-4 and TRBJ1-1; D might be TRBD1 (5 bases). Trimming took off 3 bases at V and 2 bases at J, with 19 bases between the two ends. The CDR3 loop spans 17 amino acids. The CDR3 reads CASSLSSAQGFNTEAFF. CDR3 nucleotides: TGTGCCAGCAGTTTGTCATCCGCTCAGGGATTCAACACTGAAGCTTTCTTT.

Only a few counts were recorded for this clonotype. The chain links TRBV20-1 to TRBJ2-3; unclear D gene. The germline V and J ends were trimmed by 4 bases and 2 bases, with 10 bases remaining between them. CDR3 length equals 13 residues. CDR1 is DFQATT and CDR2 is SNEGSKA in the germline V gene (reference sequence). The CDR3 DNA follows: TGCAGTGCTACAGGTACCATCACAGATACGCAGTATTTT. Its protein product is CSATGTITDTQYF.

The chain is built from TRBV5-1 and TRBJ1-4; maybe TRBD1 (6 bases). This CDR3 is built from 15 residues. Germline lookup yields CDR1 SGHRS and CDR2 YFSETQ. V was pared by 4 bases and J by 7 bases, with 17 bases between. In nucleotides, the CDR3 is TGCGCCAGCAGCGCCCGGACAGCCCAGATTGAAAAACTGTTTTTT. Its protein product is CASSARTAQIEKLFF.

This rearrangement joins TRBV4-3 to TRBJ2-1; D call uncertain. The CDR3 runs 17 residues. Trimming removed 0 bases at V and 0 bases at J, with 12 bases between. CDR1 is LGHNA and CDR2 is YSLEER in the germline V gene. The CDR3 DNA follows: TGCGCCAGCAGCCAAGAGACATCCCCAAGCTCCTACAATGAGCAGTTCTTC. It translates to CASSQETSPSSYNEQFF.

As regards this clonotype: Just one base apart from a much larger clone, this may be a read error. The V gene is TRBV11-2, the J gene TRBJ2-5; D unresolved. The J call is uncertain, as TRBJ2-7 better fits the DNA end. The CDR3 runs to 13 residues. The germline V gene has CDR1 SGHAT and CDR2 FQNNGV. The CDR3 here is CASSSERAYEQYF. The DNA of the CDR3 is TGTGCCAGCAGCTCAGAGAGAGCCTACGAGCAGTACTTC.

The genes are TRBV18 and TRBJ2-7; D not resolved. This CDR3 contains 14 residues. CDR1 and CDR2 (germline): KGHSH, LQKENI. V shed 2 bases and J shed 7 bases, with 15 bases lying between them. The CDR3 nucleotides read TGTGCCAGCTCACCATCGGCAGGCCCTAGAGAGCAGTACTTC. Translation gives CASSPSAGPREQYF.